These 17 T cell receptor beta chains share one sample of origin, sequenced in a study of T-cell reconstitution after alpha-beta-depleted transplantation in children. Unique molecular identifiers were used to barcode this TCRbeta library. Each CDR3 protein is one row after TCRdb ran MiXCR on the PCR reads. The sample lists some 440,000 distinct CDR3 sequences, about a sixth occurring once. Sequenced material: PBMCs, mostly from graft donor cells, taken 360 days after TCRalphabeta/CD19-depleted stem cell transplant. The source of these receptors is a boy under three years old who had a stem cell transplant for Wiskott-Aldrich syndrome, so the T cells may come from the graft donor.

Details on this clonotype: One end of the junction fails to match germline, which may point to a read error. V gene TRBV6-1 combines with J gene TRBJ2-1; D assignment may be TRBD1 or TRBD2 (5 bases each). There are 13 residues in the CDR3. Germline CDR1 is MNHNS and CDR2 is SASEGT. DNA for the CDR3: TGTGCCAGCAACCGAGGGGTCTACAATGGGCAGTTCTTC. This sequence encodes CASNRGVYNGQFF.

In its sample, this clonotype was seen a few times. The chain uses TRBV24-1 and TRBJ2-1; 9 bases agree with TRBD2. The CDR3 length is 13 residues. The germline V gene has CDR1 KGHDR and CDR2 SFDVKD. V dropped 4 bases and J dropped 10; count of bases not matched to a gene: 4. This chain's CDR3 is CATSDKGLAEQFF. The CDR3 nucleotides are TGTGCCACCAGTGACAAAGGACTAGCGGAGCAGTTCTTC.

Turning to this clonotype: An end of the junction differs from the germline gene, which may be a read error. V usage is TRBV12-3 or TRBV12-4 and J usage is TRBJ2-1, with TRBD2 matching over 12 bases. This CDR3 is 19 amino acids long. CDR3 loop: CASSPYSPTSGRTYNEQFF. Written as DNA, the CDR3 is TGTGCTAGCAGCCCCTATAGCCCTACTAGCGGGAGGACCTACAATGAGCAGTTCTTC.

The chain recombines TRBV18 with TRBJ2-1; D possibly corresponds to TRBD2 (6 bases). This CDR3 is 16 amino acids long. V lost 0 bases and J 7 bases, leaving 16 bases between the germline ends. Germline-derived CDR1 and CDR2 are KGHSH and LQKENI. The CDR3 spells CASSPPRRALWNEQFF. The CDR3 coding sequence is TGTGCCAGCTCACCACCACGGAGGGCCCTATGGAATGAGCAGTTCTTC.

This chain links TRBV12-3 or TRBV12-4 with TRBJ2-3; 7 nucleotides align to TRBD1. With 6 bases clipped from V and 0 bases from J, the junction kept 12 bases outside the gene matches. The CDR3 loop spans 17 amino acids. Written as DNA, the CDR3 is TGTGCCAGCAGCTCGGACAAGACAGGGCAAAGCACAGATACGCAGTATTTT. As protein: CASSSDKTGQSTDTQYF.

The J gene is TRBJ2-1, the V gene TRBV5-1, with D possibly being TRBD2 (7 bases). V was trimmed by 4 bases and J by 1 base, leaving 9 bases between them. Germline loops: CDR1 SGHRS, CDR2 YFSETQ. The CDR3 spans 14 residues. The CDR3, as DNA: TGCGCCAGCAGCGGGGGGGCTTCCTACAATGAGCAGTTCTTC. Translation gives CASSGGASYNEQFF.

V gene TRBV20-1 combines with J gene TRBJ2-5, with TRBD2 matching 9 bases. Trimming took 6 bases from V and 1 from J; bases not matched to a gene: 3. The V gene's germline CDR1 is DFQATT and CDR2 SNEGSKA (reference sequence). This CDR3 is 13 amino acids long. The CDR3 is CSARTSAQETQYF. DNA for the CDR3: TGCAGTGCCAGGACTAGCGCCCAAGAGACCCAGTACTTC.

A few counts support this clonotype. V is TRBV5-6 and J is TRBJ2-6; D gene uncertain. Germline-derived CDR1 and CDR2 are SGHDT and YYEEEE. This CDR3 comprises 19 residues. V was clipped by 1 base and J by 0 bases, with 17 bases between them. This CDR3 reads CASSLIRYSQSSGANVLTF. For the CDR3, the DNA is TGTGCCAGCAGCTTGATCAGGTACAGTCAAAGCTCTGGGGCCAACGTCCTGACTTTC. Full variable domain (remainder filled in from reference TRBV5-6 and TRBJ2-6): DAGVTQSPTHLIKTRGQQVTLRCSPKSGHDTVSWYQQALGQGPQFIFQYYEEEERQRGNFPDRFSGHQFPNYSSELNVNALLLGDSALYLCASSLIRYSQSSGANVLTFGAGSRLTVL.

The V gene is TRBV24-1, the J gene TRBJ2-2; D is undetermined. This CDR3 is built from 14 residues. The V end was cut by 8 bases, the J end by 0 bases, with 9 bases between. Germline V gene lookup returns CDR1 KGHDR and CDR2 SFDVKD. The CDR3 sequence is CATMGHSNTGELFF. CDR3 DNA sequence: TGTGCCACCATGGGCCATTCGAACACCGGGGAGCTGTTTTTT.

This clonotype appeared many times. J is TRBJ1-1 and V is TRBV29-1; perhaps TRBD1 as D (5 bases). Germline CDR1 and CDR2: SQVTM and ANQGSEA. The V gene lost 6 bases and the J gene lost 1 base, with 15 bases spanning the gap. The CDR3 is 14 amino acids. CDR3 DNA: TGCAGCGTCTCCTCCAGGGCGGCGAACACTGAAGCTTTCTTT. As protein: CSVSSRAANTEAFF.

The chain has TRBV4-2 and TRBJ1-2, with a tentative D call TRBD1 (6 bases). Germline CDR1 reads LGHNA; CDR2 reads YNFKEQ. The CDR3 runs to 16 residues. V lost 0 bases and J 0 bases, leaving 11 bases between the germline ends. For the CDR3, the DNA is TGTGCCAGCAGCCAAGATGGGGCAGGGGCTAACTATGGCTACACCTTC. Protein product: CASSQDGAGANYGYTF.

The chain recombines TRBV5-6 with TRBJ1-1; 7 nucleotides line up with TRBD1. The CDR3 runs 14 residues. In germline, CDR1 is SGHDT, CDR2 YYEEEE. V was clipped by 3 bases and J by 3 bases; unmatched bases: 5. The CDR3 DNA sequence: TGTGCCAGCAGCTGGGGACAGTCGTACACTGAAGCTTTCTTT. Amino acids: CASSWGQSYTEAFF.

This chain links TRBV6-1 with TRBJ1-4; D uncertain. The V and J ends lost 6 bases and 0 bases respectively, with 8 bases between them. The CDR3 has 14 amino acids. CDR1 and CDR2 (germline): MNHNS, SASEGT. CDR3 region: CASRDGPTNEKLFF. The CDR3 region has the DNA TGTGCCAGCAGAGATGGCCCAACTAATGAAAAACTGTTTTTT.

The V gene is TRBV28, the J gene TRBJ2-1; D is possibly TRBD1 or TRBD2 (5 bases each). Germline-derived CDR1 and CDR2 are MDHEN and SYDVKM. V was pared by 5 bases and J by 0 bases, with 17 bases between. This CDR3 comprises 17 residues. The CDR3 region is CASSPGWGWGSYNEQFF. In DNA, the CDR3 is TGTGCCAGCAGTCCTGGGTGGGGGTGGGGCTCCTACAATGAGCAGTTCTTC.

The V and J genes are TRBV5-1 and TRBJ1-1; D uncertain. V gave up 4 bases and J gave up 4 bases, with 11 bases separating them. The V gene's germline CDR1 is SGHRS and CDR2 YFSETQ. The CDR3 sequence is 13 residues long. The DNA of the CDR3 is TGCGCCAGCAGCACAAAAGGATCCACTGAAGCTTTCTTT. It is translated as CASSTKGSTEAFF. The full variable domain, with the rest looked up from reference TRBV5-1 and TRBJ1-1, is KAGVTQTPRYLIKTRGQQVTLSCSPISGHRSVSWYQQTPGQGLQFLFEYFSETQRNKGNFPGRFSGRQFSNSRSEMNVSTLELGDSALYLCASSTKGSTEAFFGQGTRLTVV.

This clonotype has only a few counts. V usage is TRBV20-1 and J usage is TRBJ2-5; 9 nucleotides agree with TRBD2. Germline CDR1 DFQATT, CDR2 SNEGSKA (reference sequence). CDR3 size: 15 residues. Losses at the gene ends were 6 bases for V and 5 bases for J; bases not matched to a gene: 13. CDR3 residues: CSAPMLAGSWETQYF. The CDR3 DNA reads as TGCAGTGCACCAATGCTAGCGGGGTCCTGGGAGACCCAGTACTTC.

This clonotype was detected only a few times. The V and J genes are TRBV25-1 and TRBJ2-7; 7 nucleotides agree with TRBD1. CDR1 and CDR2 from the germline V gene are MGHDK and SYGVNS. Losses at the gene ends were 8 bases for V and 5 bases for J; bases not matched to a gene: 9. The CDR3 contains 13 residues. The CDR3, as DNA: TGTGCCAGCCAGACAGGGATAAGGAACGAGCAGTACTTC. Its protein product is CASQTGIRNEQYF.